This entry features one T cell receptor beta chain sequence. Authors' data handling: Reference gene primer amplification yielded estimated nucleated cell counts. Assay: immunoSEQ multiplex PCR; the TCRdb copy retains only in-frame clones and omits some. V and J calls and clone size are as listed in that table; D and trimming were resolved from the DNA. The repertoire holds around 250,000 clones, around 84% seen once, with about 1.6% in the top ten. This sample was taken from a study of blood T cell repertoires in COVID-19. Background on the study: The United States, Italy and Spain supplied acute and convalescent COVID-19 samples. The cDNA or gDNA used as material had been derived from T cells, B-cell-depleted T cells, or PBMCs.

Per germline, CDR1 LNHDA and CDR2 SQIVND (reference sequence). The CDR3 is 15 amino acids. J was trimmed by 8 bases and V by 1 base; bases with no gene match: 7. Participants came from some 23 US areas, aged roughly 18 to 95 years. J is TRBJ2-1 and V is TRBV19; TRBD2 aligns across 8 bases. This receptor was taken from a woman aged 45-65 years who had recovered from COVID-19. The sample taken for sequencing was PBMCs or T cells enriched from blood (not recorded which). The CDR3 loop reads CASSIAAGERYEQFF. The CDR3 nucleotides read TGTGCCAGTAGTATAGCAGCGGGAGAACGTTATGAGCAGTTCTTC.